Listed below are T cell receptor beta chains from one sample, sequenced in a study of T-cell reconstitution after alpha-beta-depleted transplantation in children. TCRdb redid the calling of the PCR reads with MiXCR, one entry per CDR3 protein. The table lists some 72,000 distinct CDR3 sequences, more than 5.5% of them singletons, with over 2.5% in the top ten. The sequencing here drew on PBMCs from the stem cell graft donor, taken from the stem cell graft. The receptor source for this set is a human donor who donated a stem cell graft to a child with acute lymphoblastic leukemia. Each CDR3 is given with its conserved first and last residue. D genes are given only for firm matches. Clone size appears in some rows only: once, few, many, or a class for an expanded clone.

TRBV10-2	TRBJ2-2	many	NA	TGCGCCAGCAGTGAGGGGGGAGGCCCGAACACCGGGGAGCTGTTTTTT	CASSEGGGPNTGELFF
TRBV4-2	TRBJ2-7	many	TRBD2	TGTGCCAGCAGCCAAGATGCGAGCGGGGGGGGGGCCTACGAGCAGTACTTC	CASSQDASGGGAYEQYF
TRBV19	TRBJ1-2	NA	NA	TGTGCCAGTAGTATATCGTTCCCGGAAGGAGGCAGTTTGTATGGCTACACCTTC	CASSISFPEGGSLYGYTF
TRBV11-1	TRBJ2-7	NA	TRBD2	TGTGCCAGCAGTGCCAGCGGGGCACCCCTGGAGCAGTACTTC	CASSASGAPLEQYF
TRBV11-1	TRBJ1-4	many	TRBD1	TGTGCCAGCAGCTTCGTACGGACAGGCCTGCTTGCAACTAATGAAAAACTGTTTTTT	CASSFVRTGLLATNEKLFF
TRBV7-3	TRBJ2-3	many	TRBD2	TGTGCCAGCAGCCTTACTAGCGCTCCAGATACGCAGTATTTT	CASSLTSAPDTQYF
TRBV5-1	TRBJ2-3	many	TRBD2	TGCGCCAGCAGCCATGGACTTCTGGCGGGAGACACGGATACGCAGTATTTT	CASSHGLLAGDTDTQYF
TRBV24-1	TRBJ2-3	many	TRBD2	TGTGCCACCAGTGATCCACTAGCGGGGGGCACAGATACGCAGTATTTT	CATSDPLAGGTDTQYF
TRBV12-3/TRBV12-4	TRBJ1-1	many	NA	TGTGCCAGCAGGGGAAACTCCGGGGGGAGGGCAGCTTTCTTT	CASRGNSGGRAAFF
TRBV6-4	TRBJ2-2	many	TRBD2	TGTGCCAGCAGTGAGGGCGGGACTACGAACACCGGGGAGCTGTTTTTT	CASSEGGTTNTGELFF
TRBV11-2	TRBJ2-1	many	NA	TGTGCCAGCAGCTTAGCATCAGGGGAAACCTACAATGAGCAGTTCTTC	CASSLASGETYNEQFF
TRBV27	TRBJ2-7	many	TRBD2	TGTGCCAGCAGTTTAGGGCTAGCGGAGATCTACGAGCAGTACTTC	CASSLGLAEIYEQYF